These 14 T cell receptor beta chains came from one sample sequenced in a study of T cells in Graves' hyperthyroidism and ophthalmopathy. The CDR3 regions of TCR beta were amplified from RNA transcripts. First-round RT-PCR with HTBI primers amplified the TCR CDR3 region. TCRdb redid the calling of the multiplex PCR reads with MiXCR, one entry per CDR3 protein. The sample holds 300,000 or so distinct CDR3 sequences; around a sixth are singletons and the top ten take approximately 35%. Sequencing input: blood. These TCRs come from a man younger than 45 with Graves' hyperthyroidism.

This clonotype appeared many times. The CDR3 region is CASRAGVSSYNEQFF. DNA for the CDR3: TGTGCCAGCAGGGCAGGGGTTTCGTCCTACAATGAGCAGTTCTTC. The chain is built from TRBV28 and TRBJ2-1; a weak D match, TRBD1 (6 bases). V was pared by 6 bases and J by 1 base, with 13 bases between. The CDR3 is 15 amino acids. Germline V gives CDR1 MDHEN, CDR2 SYDVKM. The full variable domain, completed using reference TRBV28 and TRBJ2-1, is DVKVTQSSRYLVKRTGEKVFLECVQDMDHENMFWYRQDPGLGLRLIYFSYDVKMKEKGDIPEGYSVSREKKERFSLILESASTNQTSMYLCASRAGVSSYNEQFFGPGTRLTVL.

The sample holds a few counts of this clonotype. This sequence joins TRBV9 and TRBJ2-5, with D perhaps being TRBD1 or TRBD2 (5 bases each). The CDR3 totals 15 residues. Between the trimmed V and J ends, which lost 2 bases and 4 bases, there was a span of 15 bases. Per the germline V gene, CDR1 is SGDLS and CDR2 is YYNGEE. The CDR3 DNA sequence: TGTGCCAGCAGCGTGTGGGGCAGGGACCGAGAGACCCAGTACTTC. Encoded protein: CASSVWGRDRETQYF.

The chain has TRBV12-3 or TRBV12-4 and TRBJ1-2, with D possibly TRBD1 on 6 matching bases. The CDR3 contains 13 residues. V was clipped by 10 bases and J by 7 bases, with 19 bases between them. As DNA, the CDR3 is TGTGCCACCAATATGGGGGGCTCGAGTGGCTACACCTTC. Its translation is CATNMGGSSGYTF.

The CDR3 sequence is CASRPGQGETQYF. The CDR3 DNA is TGTGCCAGCAGGCCGGGACAGGGAGAGACCCAGTACTTC. This rearrangement joins TRBV2 to TRBJ2-5; TRBD1 matches at 9 bases. CDR1 SNHLY and CDR2 FYNNEI come from the germline V gene. Trimming took 6 bases from V and 4 from J; bases not matched to a gene: 3. The length of the CDR3 is 13 residues.

This clonotype showed up many times. CDR3 protein: CASSQDVIWPWIYEQYF. CDR3 in DNA: TGTGCCAGCAGCCAAGATGTAATTTGGCCTTGGATCTACGAGCAGTACTTC. The chain combines TRBV3-1 with TRBJ2-7, with unresolved D. CDR3 length: 17 amino acids. The V end was cut by 0 bases, the J end by 3 bases, with 18 bases between. Germline loops: CDR1 LGHDT, CDR2 YNNKEL (reference sequence).

CDR3 in amino acids: CASRGPGAGRTGELFF. Here the CDR3 DNA reads TGTGCCAGCAGAGGTCCCGGGGCAGGGAGGACCGGGGAGCTGTTTTTT. The chain links TRBV12-3 or TRBV12-4 to TRBJ2-2, with D perhaps matching TRBD2 (6 bases). This CDR3 comprises 16 residues. Trimming stripped 6 bases from V and 5 bases from J, with 19 bases between.

This clonotype has just a few counts. Because the CDR3's place on the DNA is in doubt, the DNA is left out and the CDR3 is given as listed by TCRdb. The CDR3 spells CASSVGDGSSEEFF. V is TRBV5-1 and J is TRBJ2-1; the DNA was not compared with TRBD2, the D call given in the table. The germline gives CDR1 SGHRS, CDR2 YFSETQ. Termini included, the CDR3 measures 14 amino acids.

This clonotype was found many times. CDR3 region: CASSPDRGTRQYF. The DNA of the CDR3 is TGTGCCAGCAGTCCTGACAGGGGTACGAGGCAGTACTTC. The chain links TRBV2 to TRBJ2-7; 8 bases are a match to TRBD1. V lost 5 bases and J lost 9; bases outside the gene matches: 9. There are 13 residues in the CDR3. Germline-derived CDR1 and CDR2 are SNHLY and FYNNEI.

This clonotype was picked up many times. This chain uses TRBV20-1 with TRBJ2-7; 8 nucleotides line up with TRBD2. This CDR3 has 13 amino acids. Germline V lookup: CDR1 DFQATT, CDR2 SNEGSKA (reference sequence). The V and J ends lost 5 bases and 5 bases, in that order; junction bases with no gene match: 8. The CDR3 here is CSAGGLAGHEQYF. In DNA form, the CDR3 reads TGCAGTGCTGGCGGTCTAGCGGGTCACGAGCAGTACTTC.

This clonotype was seen ten or more times. The chain combines TRBV7-8 with TRBJ2-2, with D possibly TRBD1 on 6 matching bases. The V and J ends lost 5 bases and 2 bases respectively, with 12 bases between them. CDR3 length: 15 amino acids. CDR1 is SGHVS, CDR2 FQNEAQ, per germline. The chain's CDR3 is CASSAGQTNTGELFF. The CDR3 bases are TGTGCCAGCAGCGCCGGACAGACAAACACCGGGGAGCTGTTTTTT.

This clonotype was counted ten times or more. The chain carries TRBV6-1 and TRBJ2-7; 7 bases align to TRBD2. With 8 bases clipped from V and 2 bases from J, the junction kept 3 bases outside the gene matches. This CDR3 is built from 12 residues. Per germline, CDR1 MNHNS and CDR2 SASEGT. Written as DNA, the CDR3 is TGTGCCAGCTACGCGGGAGCCTACGAGCAGTACTTC. It encodes CASYAGAYEQYF.

There are many counts of this clonotype. The chain has TRBV10-3 and TRBJ1-2; weak D call: TRBD1 (5 bases). Trimming removed 3 bases at V and 3 bases at J, with 17 bases between. The CDR3 runs to 16 residues. Germline CDR1 is ENHRY and CDR2 is SYGVKD. The CDR3 DNA sequence: TGTGCCATCAGTGAATTATTGGGGGGATATTACTATGGCTACACCTTC. Its protein product is CAISELLGGYYYGYTF.

This clonotype has a count of ten or more. V and J are TRBV3-1 and TRBJ2-3; D call uncertain. The CDR3 covers 14 residues. V was clipped by 3 bases and J by 8 bases, with 15 bases between them. Germline values: CDR1 LGHDT, CDR2 YNNKEL (reference sequence). CDR3 region: CASSQILNVGTQYF. The CDR3 DNA reads as TGTGCCAGCAGCCAGATTCTAAACGTGGGTACGCAGTATTTT.

This clonotype has more than one count but fewer than ten. The rearrangement links TRBV9 to TRBJ2-2, with a possible D match to TRBD2 (5 bases). V dropped 3 bases and J dropped 3 bases, with 18 bases sitting between them. The CDR3 covers 17 residues. Germline V gives CDR1 SGDLS, CDR2 YYNGEE. CDR3 bases: TGTGCCAGCAGCGCCCCGGGCCCCGAGGGTTACACCGGGGAGCTGTTTTTT. Translating gives CASSAPGPEGYTGELFF.